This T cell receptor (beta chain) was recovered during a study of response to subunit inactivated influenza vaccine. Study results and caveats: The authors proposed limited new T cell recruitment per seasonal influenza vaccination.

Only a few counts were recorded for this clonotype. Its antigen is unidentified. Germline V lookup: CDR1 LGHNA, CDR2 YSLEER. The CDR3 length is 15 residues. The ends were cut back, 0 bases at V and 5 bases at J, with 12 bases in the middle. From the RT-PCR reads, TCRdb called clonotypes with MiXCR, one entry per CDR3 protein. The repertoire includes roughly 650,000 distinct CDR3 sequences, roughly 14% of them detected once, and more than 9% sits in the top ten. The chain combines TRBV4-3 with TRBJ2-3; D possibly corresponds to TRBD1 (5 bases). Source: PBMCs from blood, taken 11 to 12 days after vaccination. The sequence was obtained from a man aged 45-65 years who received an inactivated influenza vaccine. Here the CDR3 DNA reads TGCGCCAGCAGCCAAGAAGGCAGCAGGGTAGATACGCAGTATTTT. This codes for CASSQEGSRVDTQYF.